The 26 T cell receptor beta chains in this list originate from one sample, sequenced in a study of read filtering for tumor transcriptome and immune sequencing. This library used roughly 430 ng RNA and molecular barcoded adaptors spanning alpha/delta and beta/gamma chains. One entry per CDR3 protein results from TCRdb running MiXCR on the reads. Of under 35,000 distinct CDR3 sequences listed, roughly 18% were seen once; the top ten hold 16%. The specimen was a population of CD138-negative cells sorted from bone marrow. These receptors were taken from a donor over 35 with multiple myeloma.

In this sample, this clonotype turned up many times. Because it lacks the conserved phenylalanine or tryptophan at the end, this CDR3 is likely a read error. The chain uses TRBV10-1 and TRBJ2-1; tentatively, D is TRBD2 (6 bases). V lost 5 bases, J lost 0 bases, and 11 bases lay in between. The CDR3 has 15 residues. Germline-derived CDR1 and CDR2 are WNHNN and SYGVQD (reference sequence). DNA of the CDR3: TGCGCCAGCAGTCGGGACTTAAGCTCCTACAATGAGCAGTTCCTC. Translating it yields CASSRDLSSYNEQFL.

This clonotype was seen repeatedly, ten times or more. The gene calls are TRBV11-2 and TRBJ2-7, with TRBD1 matching over 9 bases. This CDR3 comprises 14 residues. Germline V gives CDR1 SGHAT, CDR2 FQNNGV. V shed 6 bases and J 5 bases; nucleotides not matched to a gene: 8. The chain's CDR3 is CASSLTGTGHEQYF. The DNA of the CDR3 is TGTGCCAGCAGTCTGACCGGGACAGGGCACGAGCAGTACTTC.

The sample holds many counts of this clonotype. The chain has TRBV20-1 and TRBJ1-1; weak D call: TRBD1 (6 bases). V shed 0 bases and J shed 4 bases, with 12 bases lying between them. CDR1 is DFQATT, CDR2 SNEGSKA, per germline (reference sequence). CDR3 length: 14 amino acids. DNA of the CDR3: TGCAGTGCTAGAGATTTTGCAGGGGTCACTGAAGCTTTCTTT. This codes for CSARDFAGVTEAFF.

The table lists this clonotype with many counts. The chain is built from TRBV29-1 and TRBJ2-2; maybe TRBD1 (6 bases). There are 15 residues in the CDR3. Germline-derived CDR1 and CDR2 are SQVTM and ANQGSEA. V lost 7 bases, J lost 0 bases, and 15 bases lay in between. CDR3 sequence reads: CSAEGTTTNTGELFF. In DNA, the CDR3 is TGCAGCGCCGAGGGGACAACTACGAACACCGGGGAGCTGTTTTTT.

In this sample, this clonotype turned up many times. The genes are TRBV7-9 and TRBJ2-7, with D hard to call. The CDR3 runs 13 residues. Trimming left V 0 bases short and J 7 bases short, with 10 bases between. Germline V gives CDR1 SEHNR, CDR2 FQNEAQ (reference sequence). CDR3 in amino acids: CASSLAALGEQYF. The CDR3 region has the DNA TGTGCCAGCAGCTTAGCGGCCTTGGGTGAGCAGTACTTC.

The chain couples TRBV5-1 to TRBJ1-2; 8 bases fit TRBD1. The CDR3 sequence is 16 residues long. CDR1 SGHRS and CDR2 YFSETQ come from the germline V gene. J gave up 2 bases and V 4 bases, and 10 bases lay outside the gene matches. CDR3 loop: CASSLGGPGGNYGYTF. CDR3 bases: TGCGCCAGCAGCCTAGGAGGCCCAGGGGGCAACTATGGCTACACCTTC.

CDR3 nucleotide sequence: TGTGCCTGGAGTACCAAGGACTCTCAAGAGACCCAGTACTTC. Its protein is CAWSTKDSQETQYF. This chain uses TRBV30 with TRBJ2-5; D is possibly TRBD2 (5 bases). The CDR3 extends over 14 amino acids. The germline CDR1 and CDR2 sequences are GTSNPN and SVGIG (reference sequence). Trimming shortened V by 2 bases and J by 2 bases, and 12 bases separated the two germline ends.

This clonotype occurred many times. The chain uses TRBV18 and TRBJ2-3, with 10 bases lining up with TRBD2. CDR1 KGHSH and CDR2 LQKENI come from the germline V gene. The V segment lost 1 base and the J segment 6 bases; nucleotides outside the gene matches: 13. The CDR3 has 18 residues. CDR3 amino acids: CASSPLELAGSRRDTQYF. The DNA of the CDR3 is TGTGCCAGCTCACCACTGGAACTAGCGGGGTCCCGGAGGGATACGCAGTATTTT.

This clonotype was seen repeatedly, ten times or more. This chain joins TRBV10-3 and TRBJ2-6, with D perhaps assigned TRBD1 or TRBD2 (5 bases each). The V gene lost 2 bases and the J gene lost 4 bases, with 9 bases spanning the gap. Germline CDR1 and CDR2: ENHRY and SYGVKD. This CDR3 comprises 15 residues. In DNA form, the CDR3 reads TGTGCCATCAGTGAGGCAGGGACCGGGGCCAACGTCCTGACTTTC. It codes for CAISEAGTGANVLTF.

The chain uses TRBV4-2 and TRBJ2-7, with 8 nucleotides matching TRBD2. The ends lost 0 bases at V and 3 bases at J; junction bases unmatched: 4. Germline values: CDR1 LGHNA, CDR2 YNFKEQ. The CDR3 runs to 15 residues. DNA for the CDR3: TGTGCCAGCAGCCAAGAGGTAGCGGGACTCTACGAGCAGTACTTC. Translation: CASSQEVAGLYEQYF.

This clonotype was seen repeatedly, ten times or more. CDR3 nucleotides: TGTGCCACCAGCAGAGAGTACTCTAACAGGGAGTCTGGAAAGACCCAGTACTTC. It is translated as CATSREYSNRESGKTQYF. The chain links TRBV15 to TRBJ2-5, with TRBD1 as a possible D gene (6 bases). This CDR3 region has 18 residues. Between the trimmed V and J ends, which lost 0 bases and 6 bases, there was a span of 23 bases. Germline CDR1 is LNHNV and CDR2 is YYDKDF (reference sequence).

In this sample, this clonotype turned up many times. J is TRBJ2-1 and V is TRBV7-3; perhaps TRBD1 as D (6 bases). Germline V gives CDR1 SGHTA, CDR2 FQGTGA. V lost 8 bases to trimming and J lost 3 bases, with 20 bases between them. This CDR3 is 16 amino acids long. This CDR3 is CASSRSQGPIYNEQFF. CDR3 nucleotide sequence: TGTGCCAGCTCCCGTTCCCAGGGGCCCATCTACAATGAGCAGTTCTTC.

J is TRBJ2-1 and V is TRBV29-1; 7 positions match TRBD1. Germline CDR1 reads SQVTM; CDR2 reads ANQGSEA. The length of the CDR3 is 10 residues. V lost 8 bases and J lost 11; bases outside the gene matches: 6. This chain's CDR3 is CSTYRGKQFF. The DNA of the CDR3 is TGCAGCACCTACAGGGGTAAGCAGTTCTTC.

The table lists this clonotype with many counts. The rearrangement uses TRBV6-6 and TRBJ2-7; no definite D call. Looked up from germline, CDR1 is MNHNY and CDR2 is SVGAGI (reference sequence). Trimming took off 5 bases at V and 6 bases at J, with 11 bases between the two ends. This CDR3 region has 12 residues. This chain's CDR3 is CASSPDPLEQYF. The CDR3 DNA reads TGTGCCAGCAGTCCCGACCCCCTCGAGCAGTACTTC.

The rearrangement uses TRBV5-4 and TRBJ1-1; D remains unclear. V was trimmed by 1 base and J by 0 bases, leaving 7 bases between them. Germline V gene sequence: CDR1 SGHNT, CDR2 YYREEE (reference sequence). CDR3 length: 14 residues. In nucleotides, the CDR3 is TGTGCCAGCAGCTTGTACGGCATGAACACTGAAGCTTTCTTT. Translating it yields CASSLYGMNTEAFF.

This clonotype was found many times. The chain has TRBV6-2 or TRBV6-3 and TRBJ2-5; no firm D call. This CDR3 region has 14 residues. Germline V gene lookup returns CDR1 MNHEY and CDR2 SVGEGT. Trimming stripped 2 bases from V and 0 bases from J, with 7 bases between. CDR3 nucleotide sequence: TGTGCCAGCAGTTACGGCAGGTACCAAGAGACCCAGTACTTC. As protein: CASSYGRYQETQYF.

The rearrangement uses TRBV5-1 and TRBJ1-1, with 9 bases lining up with TRBD1. V trimming: 4 bases; J trimming: 4 bases; junction bases outside the gene matches: 14. Germline CDR1 and CDR2: SGHRS and YFSETQ. There are 17 residues in the CDR3. The CDR3 here is CASSPGTGTTVGTEAFF. CDR3 bases: TGCGCCAGCAGCCCGGGGACAGGGACCACCGTGGGCACTGAAGCTTTCTTT.

This clonotype was counted ten times or more. The rearrangement links TRBV12-3 or TRBV12-4 to TRBJ2-3; maybe TRBD2 (5 bases). There are 12 residues in the CDR3. Trimming removed 6 bases at V and 9 bases at J, with 13 bases between. The CDR3: CASSHLGDTQYF. CDR3 nucleotides: TGTGCCAGCAGCCACTTGGGAGACACGCAGTATTTT.

At least ten counts were recorded for this clonotype. The chain combines TRBV4-1 with TRBJ2-3; 9 bases map to TRBD2. The trim removed 2 bases at V and 2 bases at J, leaving 14 bases unmatched. Germline V gives CDR1 MGHRA, CDR2 YSYEKL. The CDR3 runs to 19 residues. CDR3 loop: CASSQLQLAGGLDTDTQYF. The CDR3 DNA reads as TGCGCCAGCAGCCAACTCCAGCTTGCGGGAGGGCTGGACACAGATACGCAGTATTTT.

The chain is built from TRBV6-1 and TRBJ2-1; tentatively, D is TRBD2 (7 bases). Germline V lookup: CDR1 MNHNS, CDR2 SASEGT. The CDR3 runs 14 residues. Deletions cut 8 bases from V and 12 bases from J, with 23 bases between. CDR3 sequence (DNA): TGTGCCAGCCGACTAGTGGGGGGGCCCCTTGGGCAGTTCTTC. Its protein product is CASRLVGGPLGQFF.

This clonotype qualifies as large. An end of the junction does not agree with germline; a read error may underlie this. The chain uses TRBV4-2 and TRBJ2-1; 7 bases map to TRBD2. Germline V gene data show CDR1 as LGHNA and CDR2 as YNFKEQ. The CDR3 covers 18 residues. CDR3 nucleotide sequence: TGCGCCAGCAGCCAAGAAAGCCCGCTTGGAGCGGGGTACAATGAGCAGTTCTTC. It codes for CASSQESPLGAGYNEQFF.

To note about this clonotype: This clone may be a read error of a much larger clone one base away. The V gene is TRBV6-6, the J gene TRBJ1-1, with D hard to call. The DNA matches TRBJ1-6 better at its end, which makes the J call doubtful. Germline values: CDR1 MNHNY, CDR2 SVGAGI (reference sequence). This CDR3 is 13 amino acids long. CDR3 sequence (DNA): TGTGCCAGCACTATCGGGTTAGTTGAGGCCCTCCACTTT. This codes for CASTIGLVEALHF.

This clonotype appeared many times. The chain joins TRBV9 to TRBJ2-5; TRBD2 is a possible D gene (5 bases). V gave up 3 bases and J gave up 5 bases, with 14 bases separating them. This CDR3 is built from 14 residues. CDR1 and CDR2 from the germline V gene are SGDLS and YYNGEE. CDR3 residues: CASSAPGVFETQYF. The CDR3 coding sequence is TGTGCCAGCAGCGCGCCCGGGGTGTTCGAGACCCAGTACTTC.

This clonotype was seen at least ten times. The rearrangement uses TRBV7-9 and TRBJ1-2; D unclear. CDR1 is SEHNR, CDR2 FQNEAQ, per germline (reference sequence). V shed 3 bases and J shed 8 bases, with 19 bases lying between them. The CDR3 is 15 amino acids. The CDR3 loop reads CASSLRSRLFKGYTF. As DNA, the CDR3 is TGTGCCAGCAGCTTGAGGAGTCGACTGTTCAAAGGCTACACCTTC.

The gene calls are TRBV18 and TRBJ1-4; TRBD1 might be the D (5 bases). Germline CDR1 is KGHSH and CDR2 is LQKENI. The V gene lost 4 bases and the J gene lost 3 bases, with 12 bases spanning the gap. The CDR3 is 15 residues long. CDR3: CASSLETAANEKLFF. The CDR3 DNA reads as TGTGCCAGCTCACTGGAGACAGCCGCTAATGAAAAACTGTTTTTT.

This clonotype was detected ten times or more. The chain carries TRBV7-2 and TRBJ2-3; D ambiguous. This CDR3 region has 11 residues. Trimming shortened V by 5 bases and J by 8 bases, and 8 bases separated the two germline ends. Germline V CDR1 and CDR2: SGHTA, FQGNSA. As DNA, the CDR3 is TGTGCCAGCAGCACAAGACTTACGCAGTATTTT. Its protein product is CASSTRLTQYF.